This T cell receptor beta chain was sequenced for a study of patients and donors after allogeneic stem cell transplantation. The ends were cut back, 3 bases at V and 7 bases at J, with 13 bases in the middle. Looked up from germline, CDR1 is KGHSH and CDR2 is LQKENI. CDR3 length: 14 amino acids. TCRdb recomputed calls from the RT-PCR reads with MiXCR, one row per CDR3 protein. The repertoire holds over 150,000 distinct CDR3 sequences, with roughly 30% as singletons. This receptor was identified in a human donor who was either an allogeneic HSCT recipient or a stem cell or donor lymphocyte infusion donor (not recorded which). It is not recorded whose cells these are; they may come from a transplant donor. Material: blood, either unsorted or a sorted T cell fraction (not recorded which). V is TRBV18 and J is TRBJ2-1, with TRBD2 as a possible D gene (6 bases). The CDR3 reads CASSPLGTRNEQFF. In DNA form, the CDR3 reads TGTGCCAGCTCACCCCTGGGGACTCGGAATGAGCAGTTCTTC.